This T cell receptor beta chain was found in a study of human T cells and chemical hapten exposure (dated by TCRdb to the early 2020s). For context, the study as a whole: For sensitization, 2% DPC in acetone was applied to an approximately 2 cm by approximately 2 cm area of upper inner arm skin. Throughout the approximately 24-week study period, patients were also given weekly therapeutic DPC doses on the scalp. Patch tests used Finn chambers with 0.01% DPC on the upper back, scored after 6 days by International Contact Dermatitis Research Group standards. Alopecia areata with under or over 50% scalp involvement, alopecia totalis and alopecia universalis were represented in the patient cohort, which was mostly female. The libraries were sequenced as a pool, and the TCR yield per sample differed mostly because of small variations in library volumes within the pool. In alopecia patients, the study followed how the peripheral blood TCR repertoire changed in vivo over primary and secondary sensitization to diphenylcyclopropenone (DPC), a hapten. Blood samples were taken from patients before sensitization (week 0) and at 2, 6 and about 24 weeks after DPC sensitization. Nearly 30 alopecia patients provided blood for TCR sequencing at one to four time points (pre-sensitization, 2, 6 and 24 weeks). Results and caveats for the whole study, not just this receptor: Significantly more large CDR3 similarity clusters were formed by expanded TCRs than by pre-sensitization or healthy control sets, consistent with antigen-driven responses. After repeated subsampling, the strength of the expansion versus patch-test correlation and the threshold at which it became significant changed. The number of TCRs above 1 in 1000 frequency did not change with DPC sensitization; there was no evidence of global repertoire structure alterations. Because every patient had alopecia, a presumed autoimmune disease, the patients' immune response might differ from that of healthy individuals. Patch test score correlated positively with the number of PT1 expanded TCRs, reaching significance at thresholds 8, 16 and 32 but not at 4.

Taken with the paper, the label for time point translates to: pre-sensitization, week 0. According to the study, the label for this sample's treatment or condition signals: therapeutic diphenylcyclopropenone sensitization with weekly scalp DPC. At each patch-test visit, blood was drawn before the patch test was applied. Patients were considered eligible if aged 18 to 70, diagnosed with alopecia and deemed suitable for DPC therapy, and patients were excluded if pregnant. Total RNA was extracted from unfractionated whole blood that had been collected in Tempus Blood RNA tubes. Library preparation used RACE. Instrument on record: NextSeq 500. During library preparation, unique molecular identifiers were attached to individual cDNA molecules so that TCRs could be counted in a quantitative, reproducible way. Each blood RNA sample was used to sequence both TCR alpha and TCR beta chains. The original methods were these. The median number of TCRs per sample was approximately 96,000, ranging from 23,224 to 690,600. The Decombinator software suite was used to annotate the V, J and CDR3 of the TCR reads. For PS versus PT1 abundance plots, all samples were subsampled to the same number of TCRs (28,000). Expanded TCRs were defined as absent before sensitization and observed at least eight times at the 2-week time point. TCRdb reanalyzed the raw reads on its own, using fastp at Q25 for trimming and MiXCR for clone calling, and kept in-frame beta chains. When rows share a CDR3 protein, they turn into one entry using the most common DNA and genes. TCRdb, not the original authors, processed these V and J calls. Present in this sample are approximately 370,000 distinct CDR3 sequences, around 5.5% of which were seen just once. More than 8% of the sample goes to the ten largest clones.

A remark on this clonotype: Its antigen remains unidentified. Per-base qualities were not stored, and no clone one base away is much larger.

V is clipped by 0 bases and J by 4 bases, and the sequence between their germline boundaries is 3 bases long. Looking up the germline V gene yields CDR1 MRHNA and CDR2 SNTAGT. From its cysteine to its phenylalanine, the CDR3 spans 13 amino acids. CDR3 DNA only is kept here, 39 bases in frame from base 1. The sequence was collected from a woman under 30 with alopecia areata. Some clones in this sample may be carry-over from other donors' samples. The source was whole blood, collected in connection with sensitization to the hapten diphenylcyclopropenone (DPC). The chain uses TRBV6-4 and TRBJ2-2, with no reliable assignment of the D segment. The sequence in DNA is TGTGCCAGCAGTGACTCGACCACCGGGGAGCTGTTTTTT. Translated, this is CASSDSTTGELFF.